These 26 T cell receptor beta chains came from one sample sequenced in a study of T-cell memory formation after mild COVID-19. TCRdb redid the calling of the 5' RACE reads with MiXCR, one entry per CDR3 protein. The table lists around 400,000 distinct CDR3 sequences, more than 20% of them singletons, with around 8.8% in the top ten. The sequenced sample was PBMCs or a T cell subset sorted from them (not recorded which). The source is an adult woman who had mild COVID-19 (a few samples of this study predate the infection). Cell type and time point are not known.

The J gene is TRBJ2-1, the V gene TRBV30; 14 nucleotides line up with TRBD2. CDR3 length equals 15 residues. Germline values: CDR1 GTSNPN, CDR2 SVGIG (reference sequence). The J segment lost 6 bases and the V segment lost 1 base, leaving 2 bases of the junction unmatched. The CDR3 here is CAWSGGTSGGNEQFF. The CDR3 nucleotides read TGTGCCTGGAGTGGGGGGACTAGCGGGGGCAATGAGCAGTTCTTC.

The CDR3 bases are TGCGCCAGCAGCTTCAGGGTTGGGTACGAGAGGAACACTGAAGCTTTCTTT. Amino acids: CASSFRVGYERNTEAFF. The chain is built from TRBV5-1 and TRBJ1-1, with D possibly being TRBD1 (5 bases). V was pared by 2 bases and J by 1 base, with 18 bases between. CDR3 length equals 17 residues. Germline assignment: CDR1 SGHRS and CDR2 YFSETQ.

This clonotype was seen a handful of times. The rearrangement joins TRBV5-1 to TRBJ2-7; 9 nucleotides align to TRBD1. Germline V gives CDR1 SGHRS, CDR2 YFSETQ. The CDR3 covers 17 residues. Trimming removed 0 bases from V and 4 bases from J; junction bases left unmatched: 11. CDR3 bases: TGCGCCAGCAGCTTGGCCCTCTCCGGGACAGGGTATTACGAGCAGTACTTC. Translated: CASSLALSGTGYYEQYF.

V gene TRBV12-3 or TRBV12-4 combines with J gene TRBJ2-6; a possible D gene is TRBD2 (7 bases). CDR3 length: 16 residues. V lost 8 bases and J 0 bases, leaving 14 bases between the germline ends. The CDR3 region is CASGGALGSGANVLTF. CDR3 DNA: TGTGCCAGCGGGGGGGCTTTGGGCTCTGGGGCCAACGTCCTGACTTTC.

This clonotype was detected a few times. The chain combines TRBV5-1 with TRBJ2-5; 8 nucleotides align to TRBD1. CDR1 SGHRS and CDR2 YFSETQ come from the germline V gene. The CDR3 totals 18 residues. After removal of 0 bases from V and 2 bases from J, the junction contained 12 bases not matched to a gene. CDR3 sequence (DNA): TGCGCCAGCAGCTTGGACGGACAGGGTTCAATCGAGCAAGAGACCCAGTACTTC. This sequence encodes CASSLDGQGSIEQETQYF.

V gene TRBV7-2 combines with J gene TRBJ2-7; D is possibly TRBD1 or TRBD2 (5 bases each). V was cut by 0 bases and J by 2 bases, with 14 bases left in between. CDR1 SGHTA and CDR2 FQGNSA come from the germline V gene. The CDR3 contains 16 residues. The CDR3, as DNA: TGTGCCAGCAGCTTAGCGCAAACGGGACCGCCCTACGAGCAGTACTTC. It yields the protein CASSLAQTGPPYEQYF.

The table lists this clonotype with a few counts. This chain connects TRBV12-3 or TRBV12-4 to TRBJ1-4; 8 nucleotides agree with TRBD1. The CDR3 spans 15 residues. The V gene end was trimmed by 3 bases and the J gene end by 5 bases; junction bases not matched to a gene: 5. CDR3 in DNA: TGTGCCAGCAGTTTTCAGGGGGCGCTGAATGAAAAACTGTTTTTT. Its protein is CASSFQGALNEKLFF.

This clonotype has just a few counts. This chain connects TRBV7-2 to TRBJ2-3, with 8 bases that match TRBD1. The germline V gene encodes CDR1 SGHTA and CDR2 FQGNSA. The CDR3 length is 14 residues. The ends lost 6 bases at V and 5 bases at J; junction bases unmatched: 7. The CDR3 DNA follows: TGTGCCAGCAGGACAGGGGAACCTCGAGATACGCAGTATTTT. This codes for CASRTGEPRDTQYF. The full variable domain, completed using reference TRBV7-2 and TRBJ2-3, is GAGVSQSPSNKVTEKGKDVELRCDPISGHTALYWYRQSLGQGLEFLIYFQGNSAPDKSGLPSDRFSAERTGGSVSTLTIQRTQQEDSAVYLCASRTGEPRDTQYFGPGTRLTVL.

This sequence joins TRBV27 and TRBJ2-7; D tentatively fits TRBD1 or TRBD2 (5 bases each). V gave up 4 bases and J gave up 0 bases, with 13 bases separating them. The CDR3 has 15 amino acids. Germline V gives CDR1 MNHEY, CDR2 SMNVEV (reference sequence). This chain's CDR3 is CASSSTLGASYEQYF. For the CDR3, the DNA is TGTGCCAGCAGTTCTACTCTCGGGGCCTCCTACGAGCAGTACTTC.

This clonotype was counted between two and nine times. This chain connects TRBV6-5 to TRBJ1-4; no firm D call. CDR1 and CDR2 (germline): MNHEY, SVGAGI. V lost 0 bases and J lost 4, with 12 bases in between. This CDR3 region has 16 residues. The CDR3 coding sequence is TGTGCCAGCAGTTACTCGAGGCTGGGAAGTAATGAAAAACTGTTTTTT. Protein sequence: CASSYSRLGSNEKLFF.

This clonotype was counted at least ten times. J is TRBJ2-3 and V is TRBV20-1; TRBD2 agrees at 10 bases. CDR1 and CDR2 (germline): DFQATT, SNEGSKA (reference sequence). The CDR3 loop spans 14 amino acids. Losses at the gene ends were 2 bases for V and 1 base for J; bases not matched to a gene: 0. The CDR3 DNA sequence: TGCAGTGCTAGACTAGCGGGAGGCACAGATACGCAGTATTTT. Residues: CSARLAGGTDTQYF.

This clonotype turned up a few times. This chain links TRBV18 with TRBJ1-5; tentatively, D is TRBD1 (6 bases). CDR3 length equals 15 residues. CDR1 is KGHSH, CDR2 LQKENI, per germline. V shed 2 bases and J shed 4 bases, with 12 bases lying between them. The chain's CDR3 is CASSPSGQKNQPQHF. CDR3 DNA sequence: TGTGCCAGCTCACCAAGCGGACAGAAGAATCAGCCCCAGCATTTT.

The chain links TRBV5-5 to TRBJ2-2; no clear D gene. The CDR3 runs to 15 residues. Germline values: CDR1 SGHKS, CDR2 YYEKEE (reference sequence). V lost 2 bases to trimming and J lost 2 bases, with 10 bases between them. The CDR3 sequence is CASSFVPGNTGELFF. CDR3 sequence (DNA): TGTGCCAGCAGCTTCGTCCCGGGCAACACCGGGGAGCTGTTTTTT.

This clonotype was detected a few times. V and J are TRBV9 and TRBJ1-2; D possibly corresponds to TRBD1 (5 bases). V was clipped by 3 bases and J by 4 bases, with 13 bases between them. CDR1 is SGDLS, CDR2 YYNGEE, per germline. This CDR3 spans 14 amino acids. In DNA, the CDR3 is TGTGCCAGCAGCGCCCAGGGTTGGAGCTATGGCTACACCTTC. It encodes CASSAQGWSYGYTF.

V gene TRBV7-8 combines with J gene TRBJ2-7; a possible D gene is TRBD1 (5 bases). Germline lookup yields CDR1 SGHVS and CDR2 FQNEAQ. The CDR3 is 13 residues long. Trimming took off 1 base at V and 9 bases at J, with 13 bases between the two ends. CDR3 residues: CASSLGDTGRQYF. DNA for the CDR3: TGTGCCAGCAGCTTAGGGGATACAGGTCGGCAGTACTTC. Together with reference TRBV7-8 and TRBJ2-7, the CDR3 gives the full variable domain: GAGVSQSPRYKVAKRGQDVALRCDPISGHVSLFWYQQALGQGPEFLTYFQNEAQLDKSGLPSDRFFAERPEGSVSTLKIQRTQQEDSAVYLCASSLGDTGRQYFGPGTRLTVT.

V is TRBV7-2 and J is TRBJ2-5, with 7 bases matching TRBD2. CDR1 and CDR2 from the germline V gene are SGHTA and FQGNSA. This CDR3 contains 16 residues. V lost 5 bases to trimming and J lost 2 bases; unmatched junction nucleotides: 11. CDR3 sequence (DNA): TGTGCCAGCAGCGCCAGGGATGGGGGAGGGCAAGAGACCCAGTACTTC. Amino acids: CASSARDGGGQETQYF.

The chain has TRBV7-9 and TRBJ1-6, with D maybe TRBD1 (5 bases). The germline V and J ends were trimmed by 5 bases and 2 bases, with 13 bases remaining between them. Germline V CDR1 and CDR2: SEHNR, FQNEAQ (reference sequence). This CDR3 has 16 amino acids. CDR3 in DNA: TGTGCCAGCAGCCCCAGTGTGGGGGCCTATAATTCACCCCTCCACTTT. Amino acids: CASSPSVGAYNSPLHF.

This clonotype was seen a handful of times. This chain links TRBV7-9 with TRBJ2-3; perhaps TRBD2 as D (6 bases). V shed 5 bases and J shed 3 bases, with 12 bases lying between them. This CDR3 is 14 amino acids long. Germline loops: CDR1 SEHNR, CDR2 FQNEAQ (reference sequence). The CDR3 spells CASSQAGRTDTQYF. The CDR3, as DNA: TGTGCCAGCAGCCAGGCGGGGAGGACAGATACGCAGTATTTT.

This clonotype was found a few times. An end of the junction does not agree with germline; a read error may underlie this. The genes are TRBV15 and TRBJ2-3; 7 bases match TRBD2. This CDR3 region has 13 residues. The germline V gene encodes CDR1 LNHNV and CDR2 YYDKDF (reference sequence). The DNA for the CDR3 is TGTGCCACCAGCAGGGGCGGACTAGTCGCCCTTAAATTT. Its translation is CATSRGGLVALKF. The whole variable domain, remainder taken from reference TRBV15 and TRBJ2-3, is DAMVIQNPRYQVTQFGKPVTLSCSQTLNHNVMYWYQQKSSQAPKLLFHYYDKDFNNEADTPDNFQSRRPNTSFCFLDIRSPGLGDTAMYLCATSRGGLVALKFGPGTRLTVL.

This sequence joins TRBV30 and TRBJ1-2; D gene unclear. The CDR3 length is 10 residues. CDR1 is GTSNPN, CDR2 SVGIG, per germline (reference sequence). With 4 bases removed from V and 4 bases from J, the gap between germline ends came to 4 bases. The CDR3 here is CAWKGYGYTF. The CDR3 DNA is TGTGCCTGGAAGGGCTATGGCTACACCTTC. The entire variable domain, with the rest obtained from reference TRBV30 and TRBJ1-2, is as follows: SQTIHQWPATLVQPVGSPLSLECTVEGTSNPNLYWYRQAAGRGLQLLFYSVGIGQISSEVPQNLSASRPQDRQFILSSKKLLLSDSGFYLCAWKGYGYTFGSGTRLTVV.

The chain recombines TRBV25-1 with TRBJ1-1; tentative D call: TRBD1 (5 bases). Germline V lookup: CDR1 MGHDK, CDR2 SYGVNS. V lost 4 bases to trimming and J lost 1 base, with 13 bases between them. CDR3 length: 15 amino acids. This CDR3 reads CASSGYGTGNTEAFF. CDR3 nucleotide sequence: TGTGCCAGCAGTGGTTACGGGACGGGGAACACTGAAGCTTTCTTT.

This chain links TRBV18 with TRBJ2-2, with a weak D call TRBD2 (5 bases). The CDR3 spans 13 residues. From germline, CDR1 is KGHSH and CDR2 LQKENI. V was shortened by 4 bases and J by 6 bases, with 9 bases between the two germline ends. CDR3 DNA sequence: TGTGCCAGCTCACACAAACTAGCCGGGGAGCTGTTTTTT. The encoded protein is CASSHKLAGELFF.

The chain carries TRBV23-1 and TRBJ2-7, with TRBD2 identical over 11 bases. TRBV23-1 is filed as an ORF, its function uncertain. J lost 1 base, V lost 0 bases, and 8 bases had no gene match. The CDR3 has 18 amino acids. In DNA form, the CDR3 reads TGCGCCAGCAGTCAATCCGCGCTAGCGGGGGGACCGTCCTACGAGCAGTACTTC. Its translation: CASSQSALAGGPSYEQYF.

This rearrangement joins TRBV7-9 to TRBJ2-7, with TRBD2 identical over 10 bases. The germline V gene has CDR1 SEHNR and CDR2 FQNEAQ (reference sequence). After removal of 1 base from V and 0 bases from J, the junction contained 3 bases not matched to a gene. This CDR3 has 16 residues. The CDR3 protein is CASSLGASGSSYEQYF. The CDR3 DNA reads as TGTGCCAGCAGCTTAGGAGCTAGCGGGAGCTCCTACGAGCAGTACTTC.

The gene calls are TRBV20-1 and TRBJ2-7; D possibly corresponds to TRBD2 (5 bases). The CDR3 runs to 15 residues. Germline V gene sequence: CDR1 DFQATT, CDR2 SNEGSKA (reference sequence). Trimming took 3 bases from V and 4 from J, leaving 19 bases between them. CDR3 nucleotide sequence: TGCAGTGCTAGTTCCTTGCCGGGGAGAATTTACGAGCAGTACTTC. Translating gives CSASSLPGRIYEQYF.

This clonotype was counted a few times. In DNA form, the CDR3 reads TGTGCCAGCAGCCAAGATTTGGGACCCCTCCACTTT. It translates to CASSQDLGPLHF. This chain connects TRBV3-1 to TRBJ1-6; the D is unclear. The CDR3 is made up of 12 amino acids. Looked up from germline, CDR1 is LGHDT and CDR2 is YNNKEL (reference sequence). The germline V and J ends were trimmed by 0 bases and 12 bases, with 6 bases remaining between them.